The next 12 T cell receptor beta chains were all read from a single sample in a study of CD8 T cells in ankylosing spondylitis. TCRdb re-derived calls from the 5' RACE reads in MiXCR, one entry per CDR3 protein. Among 350,000 or so distinct CDR3 sequences listed, about 9.9% were seen once. What was sequenced was blood, either unsorted or a sorted T cell fraction (not recorded which). These TCRs come from a female donor with ankylosing spondylitis or in good health (not recorded which).

This clonotype was picked up many times. The chain joins TRBV20-1 to TRBJ2-4, with D possibly matching TRBD1 (6 bases). Germline CDR1 and CDR2: DFQATT and SNEGSKA (reference sequence). This CDR3 spans 13 amino acids. V was clipped by 3 bases and J by 4 bases, with 10 bases between them. The CDR3 region has the DNA TGCAGTGCTAGCTCGGACAGAAAAAACATTCAGTACTTC. Encoded protein: CSASSDRKNIQYF.

Ten or more counts support this clonotype. The V call is TRBV5-1, the J call TRBJ2-2; possible D gene TRBD2, 5 bases. V was cut by 3 bases and J by 6 bases, with 12 bases left in between. The germline CDR1 and CDR2 sequences are SGHRS and YFSETQ. The CDR3 covers 14 residues. CDR3 amino acids: CASSSTSGAGELFF. The CDR3 nucleotides read TGCGCCAGCAGCTCAACATCCGGGGCCGGGGAGCTGTTTTTT. Filled out from reference TRBV5-1 and TRBJ2-2, the complete variable domain reads KAGVTQTPRYLIKTRGQQVTLSCSPISGHRSVSWYQQTPGQGLQFLFEYFSETQRNKGNFPGRFSGRQFSNSRSEMNVSTLELGDSALYLCASSSTSGAGELFFGEGSRLTVL.

This clonotype showed up many times. The chain uses TRBV28 and TRBJ1-6; D possibly corresponds to TRBD1 (6 bases). The CDR3 sequence is 14 residues long. The V gene's germline CDR1 is MDHEN and CDR2 SYDVKM. V was clipped by 3 bases and J by 10 bases, with 13 bases between them. The CDR3 coding sequence is TGTGCCAGCAGTTTTTTGGGGGGGCAGTCACCCCTCCACTTT. As protein: CASSFLGGQSPLHF.

This clonotype was recorded a few times. The chain has TRBV7-9 and TRBJ2-7; a possible D gene is TRBD1 (6 bases). The V end lost 5 bases, the J end lost 3 bases, and 11 bases lay between the germline ends. The CDR3 is 13 amino acids. Germline lookup yields CDR1 SEHNR and CDR2 FQNEAQ (reference sequence). The CDR3 bases are TGTGCCAGCAGCGGGGGCACTTTCTACGAGCAGTACTTC. Protein product: CASSGGTFYEQYF.

This clonotype has just a few counts. The chain recombines TRBV20-1 with TRBJ1-1; no clear D. Trimming left V 1 base short and J 5 bases short, with 8 bases between. From germline, CDR1 is DFQATT and CDR2 SNEGSKA (reference sequence). The CDR3 runs 12 residues. CDR3 sequence reads: CSARGGVTEAFF. In DNA, the CDR3 is TGCAGTGCTAGAGGCGGGGTAACTGAAGCTTTCTTT.

In this sample, this clonotype turned up many times. The chain is built from TRBV20-1 and TRBJ2-7; 11 nucleotides line up with TRBD1. The junction had 2 bases not matched to a gene; V was cut back by 3 bases and J by 4 bases. Germline loops: CDR1 DFQATT, CDR2 SNEGSKA (reference sequence). The CDR3 sequence is 13 residues long. The CDR3 sequence is CSARDRGHYEQYF. DNA of the CDR3: TGCAGTGCTAGGGACAGGGGGCATTACGAGCAGTACTTC.

This clonotype was observed many times. This rearrangement joins TRBV6-2 or TRBV6-3 to TRBJ2-5; the D is unclear. Trimming took 0 bases from V and 5 from J, leaving 13 bases between them. The CDR3 runs to 15 residues. Germline V gene sequence: CDR1 MNHEY, CDR2 SVGEGT. The CDR3 loop is CASSYSTWGSETQYF. CDR3 sequence (DNA): TGTGCCAGCAGTTACTCTACCTGGGGAAGTGAGACCCAGTACTTC.

This clonotype was counted between two and nine times. This chain uses TRBV20-1 with TRBJ1-3; perhaps TRBD1 as D (6 bases). V was clipped by 5 bases and J by 3 bases, with 17 bases between them. CDR3 length: 15 amino acids. CDR1 is DFQATT and CDR2 is SNEGSKA in the germline V gene (reference sequence). CDR3 sequence reads: CSAGTGRGDGNTIYF. The CDR3 region has the DNA TGCAGTGCTGGTACAGGGAGAGGGGATGGAAACACCATATATTTT.

V gene TRBV5-1 combines with J gene TRBJ2-7; weak D call: TRBD2 (8 bases). Germline loops: CDR1 SGHRS, CDR2 YFSETQ. The V end lost 3 bases, the J end lost 3 bases, and 28 bases lay between the germline ends. This CDR3 comprises 19 residues. The CDR3 sequence is CASSSGMRQGPSGSYEQYF. DNA of the CDR3: TGCGCCAGCAGCTCTGGCATGAGACAGGGCCCCAGCGGGAGCTACGAGCAGTACTTC.

In its sample, this clonotype was seen many times. The rearrangement joins TRBV7-8 to TRBJ1-3, with D uncertain. V lost 1 base, J lost 0 bases, and 7 bases lay in between. Germline V gene data show CDR1 as SGHVS and CDR2 as FQNEAQ. The CDR3 length is 15 residues. This CDR3 is CASSLESYSGNTIYF. In DNA form, the CDR3 reads TGTGCCAGCAGCTTAGAGTCTTACTCTGGAAACACCATATATTTT.

This clonotype was recorded many times. CDR3 sequence (DNA): TGTGCCATCAGTGAAGAGGGAAGCAATCAGCCCCAGCATTTT. It yields the protein CAISEEGSNQPQHF. This chain connects TRBV10-3 to TRBJ1-5, with D unresolved. The CDR3 totals 14 residues. CDR1 ENHRY and CDR2 SYGVKD come from the germline V gene. The ends were cut back, 3 bases at V and 1 base at J, with 7 bases in the middle.

This clonotype was counted at least ten times. The V and J genes are TRBV7-6 and TRBJ2-7, with D unresolved. The V and J ends lost 5 bases and 5 bases respectively, with 16 bases between them. Germline CDR1 and CDR2: SGHVS and FNYEAQ. This CDR3 has 14 amino acids. CDR3 DNA: TGTGCCAGCAGCGCAAAAACCTCCCCACACGAGCAGTACTTC. Residues: CASSAKTSPHEQYF.